This T cell receptor (beta chain) was captured by sequencing in a study of cytomegalovirus exposure and HLA in healthy donors. PCR involved 60 Vbeta and 13 Jbeta primers. This table comes from immunoSEQ multiplex PCR, and its TCRdb copy is limited to in-frame clones, with some not included. The data hold more than 100,000 clones, with almost 80% observed a single time. The CDR3 loop spans 15 amino acids. V was cut by 5 bases and J by 2 bases, with 16 bases left in between. Germline V gene data show CDR1 as MDHEN and CDR2 as SYDVKM. This receptor was obtained from a middle-aged man in good health and CMV-seropositive. Sequencing was performed on PBMCs. This rearrangement joins TRBV28 to TRBJ2-7; tentative D call: TRBD2 (5 bases). The CDR3 reads CASSRPGLDTYEQYF. The DNA for the CDR3 is TGTGCCAGCAGTCGGCCAGGACTGGATACCTACGAGCAGTACTTC.